The 10 T cell receptor beta chains in this list originate from one sample, sequenced in a study of T cell changes during pregnancy in multiple sclerosis. Some clones are missing from TCRdb's copy, which holds only in-frame ones; the method was immunoSEQ multiplex PCR. The sample lists 55,000 to 65,000 clones, around 92% occurring once. The input for sequencing was peripheral blood, taken in the first trimester of pregnancy. The receptors originated from a female donor with multiple sclerosis, enrolled in a pregnancy study.

The V and J genes are TRBV7-7 and TRBJ2-3, with 10 bases that match TRBD1. The CDR3 runs 15 residues. Germline loops: CDR1 SSHAT, CDR2 FNYEAQ (reference sequence). V was pared by 5 bases and J by 4 bases, with 6 bases of the junction left unmatched. CDR3 DNA: TGTGCCAGCAGCCCCGGGACAGGGGTGGCAGATACGCAGTATTTT. Protein: CASSPGTGVADTQYF.

The chain combines TRBV5-1 with TRBJ2-1; the D is unclear. This CDR3 region has 20 residues. Germline CDR1 and CDR2: SGHRS and YFSETQ. Trimming cost V 4 bases and J 0 bases, with 26 bases left between them. The CDR3 DNA reads TGCGCCAGCAGCCCCCGTGGTACCTTCTCCTCTATGAGCTCCTACAATGAGCAGTTCTTC. As protein: CASSPRGTFSSMSSYNEQFF.

This rearrangement joins TRBV6-1 to TRBJ2-5, with 7 positions matching TRBD1. Per germline, CDR1 MNHNS and CDR2 SASEGT. CDR3 length: 16 residues. V trimming: 2 bases; J trimming: 4 bases; junction bases outside the gene matches: 10. The CDR3 region has the DNA TGTGCCAGCAGTGAATTTGGTAACAGGGGTACAGAGACCCAGTACTTC. Amino acid sequence: CASSEFGNRGTETQYF.

The chain is built from TRBV7-6 and TRBJ1-1; maybe TRBD1 (6 bases). V shed 4 bases and J shed 4 bases, with 16 bases lying between them. There are 15 residues in the CDR3. Germline lookup yields CDR1 SGHVS and CDR2 FNYEAQ. The CDR3 spells CASSSVPGAGTEAFF. In DNA form, the CDR3 reads TGTGCCAGCAGCTCAGTCCCAGGGGCGGGCACTGAAGCTTTCTTT.

V and J are TRBV27 and TRBJ1-5; TRBD1 agrees at 12 bases. The J segment lost 6 bases and the V segment lost 7 bases, leaving 10 bases of the junction unmatched. Germline assignment: CDR1 MNHEY and CDR2 SMNVEV (reference sequence). The CDR3 contains 16 residues. The chain's CDR3 is CASKQAGTGGTQPQHF. The CDR3 DNA reads as TGTGCCAGCAAGCAAGCCGGGACAGGGGGCACTCAGCCCCAGCATTTT.

The chain's CDR3 is CASSQEQGKGEQYF. The CDR3 nucleotides are TGCGCCAGCAGCCAAGAACAGGGGAAAGGCGAGCAGTACTTC. The V gene is TRBV4-3, the J gene TRBJ2-7; 7 nucleotides line up with TRBD1. The junction had 5 bases not matched to a gene; V was cut back by 0 bases and J by 6 bases. This CDR3 contains 14 residues. Germline values: CDR1 LGHNA, CDR2 YSLEER.

The genes are TRBV2 and TRBJ1-1; TRBD1 matches 9 bases. The CDR3 runs 14 residues. With 5 bases clipped from V and 10 bases from J, the junction kept 11 bases outside the gene matches. Germline CDR1 SNHLY, CDR2 FYNNEI. DNA of the CDR3: TGTGCCAGCAGTACTCTGTACGGACAGGGGACAGCTTTCTTT. Residues: CASSTLYGQGTAFF.

In its sample, this clone was seen once. The V and J genes are TRBV23-1 and TRBJ2-5, with 9 bases lining up with TRBD2. TRBV23-1 is an open reading frame whose function is uncertain. The V segment lost 8 bases and the J segment 4 bases; nucleotides outside the gene matches: 8. The CDR3 has 14 amino acids. CDR3 residues: CASFQRGVPETQYF. The CDR3 nucleotides are TGCGCCAGCTTTCAGCGGGGGGTCCCAGAGACCCAGTACTTC.

J is TRBJ2-6 and V is TRBV5-1; D possibly corresponds to TRBD1 (5 bases). This CDR3 has 17 residues. In germline, CDR1 is SGHRS, CDR2 YFSETQ. V was pared by 0 bases and J by 0 bases, with 10 bases between. In DNA form, the CDR3 reads TGCGCCAGCAGCTTGGTACAGGTGTTCTCTGGGGCCAACGTCCTGACTTTC. Translated, it gives CASSLVQVFSGANVLTF.

The chain uses TRBV23-1 and TRBJ2-5; 10 nucleotides line up with TRBD1. TRBV23-1 counts as an open reading frame of uncertain function. Germline trimming cut 11 bases from V and 2 bases from J; bases unmatched to any gene: 8. The CDR3 is made up of 14 amino acids. CDR3 nucleotides: TGCGCCTCCTCCCTGGACAGGGGGCAAGAGACCCAGTACTTC. It is translated as CASSLDRGQETQYF.